This T cell receptor (beta chain) was captured in a study of CD8 T cells in Susac syndrome. Roughly 0.45 to 1 ug RNA was reverse transcribed with random hexamers. TCRdb re-derived calls from the immunoSEQ multiplex PCR reads in MiXCR, one entry per CDR3 protein. The sample shows about 200,000 distinct CDR3 sequences, 91% of them seen only once. V was clipped by 4 bases and J by 2 bases; unmatched bases: 6. Germline CDR1 and CDR2: MGHRA and YSYEKL. This CDR3 comprises 17 residues. Negative magnetic isolation gave CD8+ and CD4+ cells; FACS enriched CD8+ TEMRA. Specimen: CD4+ T cells from PBMCs. This chain joins TRBV4-1 and TRBJ2-1; 12 bases agree with TRBD2. The receptor comes from a human donor with Susac syndrome. The CDR3: CASSPPSGGGAYNEQFF. The CDR3 bases are TGCGCCAGCAGCCCCCCTAGCGGGGGGGGTGCCTACAATGAGCAGTTCTTC.